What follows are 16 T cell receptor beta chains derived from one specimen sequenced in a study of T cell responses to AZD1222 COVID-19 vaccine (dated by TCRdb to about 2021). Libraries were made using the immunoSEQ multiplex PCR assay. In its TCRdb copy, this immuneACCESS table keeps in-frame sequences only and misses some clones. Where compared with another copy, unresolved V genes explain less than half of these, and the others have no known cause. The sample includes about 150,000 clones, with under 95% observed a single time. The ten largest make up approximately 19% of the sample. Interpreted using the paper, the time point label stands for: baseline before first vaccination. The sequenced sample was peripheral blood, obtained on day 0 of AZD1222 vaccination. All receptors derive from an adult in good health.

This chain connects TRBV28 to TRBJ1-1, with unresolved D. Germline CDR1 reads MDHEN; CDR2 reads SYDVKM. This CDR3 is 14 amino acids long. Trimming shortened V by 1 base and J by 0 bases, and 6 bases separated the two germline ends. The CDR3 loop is CASSLSRLNTEAFF. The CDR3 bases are TGTGCCAGCAGTTTATCGCGTCTGAACACTGAAGCTTTCTTT.

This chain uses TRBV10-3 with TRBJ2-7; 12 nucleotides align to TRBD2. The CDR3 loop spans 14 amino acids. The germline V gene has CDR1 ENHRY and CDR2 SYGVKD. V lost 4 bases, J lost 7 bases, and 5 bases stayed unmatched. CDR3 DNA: TGTGCCATCAGTGGGGGACTAGCGGGCGAAGAGCAGTACTTC. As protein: CAISGGLAGEEQYF.

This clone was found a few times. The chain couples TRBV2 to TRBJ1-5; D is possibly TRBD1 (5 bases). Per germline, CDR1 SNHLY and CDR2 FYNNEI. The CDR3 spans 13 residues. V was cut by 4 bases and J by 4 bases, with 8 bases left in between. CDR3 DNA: TGTGCCAGCAGTGGACAGCCAAATCAGCCCCAGCATTTT. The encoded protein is CASSGQPNQPQHF.

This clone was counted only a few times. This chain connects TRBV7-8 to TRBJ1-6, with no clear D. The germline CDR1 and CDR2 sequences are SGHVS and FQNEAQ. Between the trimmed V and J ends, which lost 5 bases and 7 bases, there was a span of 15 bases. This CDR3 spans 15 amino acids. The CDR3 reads CASSPRQKWNSPLHF. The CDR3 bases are TGTGCCAGCAGCCCGAGACAAAAGTGGAATTCACCCCTCCACTTT.

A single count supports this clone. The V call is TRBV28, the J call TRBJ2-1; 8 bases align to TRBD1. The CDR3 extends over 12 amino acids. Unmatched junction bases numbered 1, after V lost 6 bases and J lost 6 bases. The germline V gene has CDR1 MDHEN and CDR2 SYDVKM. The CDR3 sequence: CASSTGGNEQFF. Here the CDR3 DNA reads TGTGCCAGCAGCACAGGGGGCAATGAGCAGTTCTTC.

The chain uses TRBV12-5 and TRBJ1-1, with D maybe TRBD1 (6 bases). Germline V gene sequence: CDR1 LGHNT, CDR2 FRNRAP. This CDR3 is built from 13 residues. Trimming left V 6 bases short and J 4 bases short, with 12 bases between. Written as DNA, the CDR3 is TGTGCTAGTGGCCCGGACAGAAGCACTGAAGCTTTCTTT. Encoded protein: CASGPDRSTEAFF.

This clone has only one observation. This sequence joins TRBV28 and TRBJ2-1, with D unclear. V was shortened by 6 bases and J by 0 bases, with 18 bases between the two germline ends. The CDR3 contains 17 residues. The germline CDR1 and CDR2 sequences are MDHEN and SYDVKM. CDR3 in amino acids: CASSNPRRLSSYNEQFF. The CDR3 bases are TGTGCCAGCAGCAATCCGCGACGCTTGAGCTCCTACAATGAGCAGTTCTTC. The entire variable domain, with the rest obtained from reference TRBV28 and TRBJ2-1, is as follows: DVKVTQSSRYLVKRTGEKVFLECVQDMDHENMFWYRQDPGLGLRLIYFSYDVKMKEKGDIPEGYSVSREKKERFSLILESASTNQTSMYLCASSNPRRLSSYNEQFFGPGTRLTVL.

CDR3 in amino acids: CASSPQGQNEAFF. The CDR3 coding sequence is TGTGCCAGCTCACCACAGGGACAGAATGAAGCTTTCTTT. The chain joins TRBV18 to TRBJ1-1, with TRBD1 matching over 7 bases. The length of the CDR3 is 13 residues. CDR1 KGHSH and CDR2 LQKENI come from the germline V gene. V trimming: 1 base; J trimming: 7 bases; junction bases outside the gene matches: 3.

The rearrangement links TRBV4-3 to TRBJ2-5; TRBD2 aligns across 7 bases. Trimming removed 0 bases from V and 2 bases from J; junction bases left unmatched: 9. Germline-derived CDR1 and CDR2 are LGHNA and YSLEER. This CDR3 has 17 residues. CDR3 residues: CASSQDIGLGIQETQYF. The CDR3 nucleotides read TGCGCCAGCAGCCAAGACATAGGACTAGGGATTCAAGAGACCCAGTACTTC.

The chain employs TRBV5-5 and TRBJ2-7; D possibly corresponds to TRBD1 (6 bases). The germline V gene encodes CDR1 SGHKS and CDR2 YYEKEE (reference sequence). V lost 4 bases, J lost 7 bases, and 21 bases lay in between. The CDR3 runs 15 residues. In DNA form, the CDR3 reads TGTGCCAGCAGCCCAGACCCGGGACACCGAGGGGAGCAGTACTTC. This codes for CASSPDPGHRGEQYF. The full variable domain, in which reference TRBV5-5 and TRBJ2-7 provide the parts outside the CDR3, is DAGVTQSPTHLIKTRGQQVTLRCSPISGHKSVSWYQQVLGQGPQFIFQYYEKEERGRGNFPDRFSARQFPNYSSELNVNALLLGDSALYLCASSPDPGHRGEQYFGPGTRLTVT.

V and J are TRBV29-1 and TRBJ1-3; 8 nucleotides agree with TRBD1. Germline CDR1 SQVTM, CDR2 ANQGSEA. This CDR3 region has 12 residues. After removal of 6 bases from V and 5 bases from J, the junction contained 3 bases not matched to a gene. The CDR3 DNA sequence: TGCAGCGTGGACAGGGAGCGAAACACCATATATTTT. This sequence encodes CSVDRERNTIYF.

CDR3 loop: CATSRADTQYF. DNA for the CDR3: TGTGCCACCAGCAGAGCGGATACGCAGTATTTT. The chain employs TRBV15 and TRBJ2-3; D ambiguous. The germline gives CDR1 LNHNV, CDR2 YYDKDF (reference sequence). Trimming removed 1 base from V and 6 bases from J, with 2 bases in between. This CDR3 spans 11 amino acids.

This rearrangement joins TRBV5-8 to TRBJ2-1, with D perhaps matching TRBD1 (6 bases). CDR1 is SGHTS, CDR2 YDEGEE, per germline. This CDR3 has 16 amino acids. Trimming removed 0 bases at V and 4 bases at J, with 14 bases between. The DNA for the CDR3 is TGTGCCAGCAGCTTGGGGACAGTGAGGGGATACAATGAGCAGTTCTTC. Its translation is CASSLGTVRGYNEQFF.

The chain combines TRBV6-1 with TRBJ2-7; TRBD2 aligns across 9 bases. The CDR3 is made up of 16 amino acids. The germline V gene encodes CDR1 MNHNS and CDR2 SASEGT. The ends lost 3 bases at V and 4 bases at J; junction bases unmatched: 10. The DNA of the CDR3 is TGTGCCAGCAGTGATATATCGAGACTAGCGGCATACGAGCAGTACTTC. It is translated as CASSDISRLAAYEQYF.

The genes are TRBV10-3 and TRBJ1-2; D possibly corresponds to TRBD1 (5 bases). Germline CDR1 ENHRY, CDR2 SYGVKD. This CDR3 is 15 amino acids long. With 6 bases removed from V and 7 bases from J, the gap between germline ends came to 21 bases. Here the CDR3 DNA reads TGTGCCATCAGCCCCCGGGACCCCAACCTGGGTGGCTACACCTTC. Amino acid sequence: CAISPRDPNLGGYTF.

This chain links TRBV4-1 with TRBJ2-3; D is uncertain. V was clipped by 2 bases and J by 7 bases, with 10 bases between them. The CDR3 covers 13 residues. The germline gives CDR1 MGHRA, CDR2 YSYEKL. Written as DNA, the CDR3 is TGCGCCAGCAGCCAACGGCTCCGATATACGCAGTATTTT. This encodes CASSQRLRYTQYF.